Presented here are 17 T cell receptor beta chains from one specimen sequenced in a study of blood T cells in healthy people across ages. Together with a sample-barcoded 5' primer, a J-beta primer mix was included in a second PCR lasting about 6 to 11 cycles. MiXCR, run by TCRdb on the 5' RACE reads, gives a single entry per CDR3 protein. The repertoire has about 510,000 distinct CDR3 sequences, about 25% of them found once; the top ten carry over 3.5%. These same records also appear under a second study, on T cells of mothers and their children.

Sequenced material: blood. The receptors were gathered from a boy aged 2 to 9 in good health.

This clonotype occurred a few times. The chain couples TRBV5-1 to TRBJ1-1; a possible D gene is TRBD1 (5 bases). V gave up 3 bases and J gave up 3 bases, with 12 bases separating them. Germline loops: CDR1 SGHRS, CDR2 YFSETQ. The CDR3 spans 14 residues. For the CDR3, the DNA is TGCGCCAGCAGCTCGGGGCAGGGCGACACTGAAGCTTTCTTT. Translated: CASSSGQGDTEAFF.

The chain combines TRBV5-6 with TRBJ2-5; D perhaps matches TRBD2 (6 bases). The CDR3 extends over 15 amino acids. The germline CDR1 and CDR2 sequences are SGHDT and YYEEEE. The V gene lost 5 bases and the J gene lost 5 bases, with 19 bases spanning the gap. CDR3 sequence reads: CASSRAGSSRETQYF. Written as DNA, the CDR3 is TGTGCCAGCAGTCGGGCGGGGTCTAGCAGGGAGACCCAGTACTTC.

The CDR3 loop is CASKMGTVANEKLFF. Here the CDR3 DNA reads TGTGCCAGCAAGATGGGAACAGTGGCTAATGAAAAACTGTTTTTT. The chain joins TRBV2 to TRBJ1-4, with D unresolved. CDR3 length equals 15 residues. CDR1 is SNHLY, CDR2 FYNNEI, per germline. Trimming removed 7 bases from V and 3 bases from J, with 15 bases in between.

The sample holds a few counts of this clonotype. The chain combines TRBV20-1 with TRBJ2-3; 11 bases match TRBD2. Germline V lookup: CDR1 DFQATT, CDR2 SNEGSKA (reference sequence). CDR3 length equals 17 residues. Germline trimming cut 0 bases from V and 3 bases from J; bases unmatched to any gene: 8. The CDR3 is CSARDRASGGRTDTQYF. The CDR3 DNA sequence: TGCAGTGCTAGAGATCGGGCTAGCGGGGGGAGAACAGATACGCAGTATTTT.

The CDR3 sequence: CSAPASTDTQYF. CDR3 nucleotide sequence: TGCAGTGCACCCGCTAGCACAGATACGCAGTATTTT. The chain has TRBV20-1 and TRBJ2-3; D not certain. Trimming removed 6 bases at V and 0 bases at J, with 7 bases between. Germline CDR1 and CDR2: DFQATT and SNEGSKA (reference sequence). This CDR3 is 12 amino acids long.

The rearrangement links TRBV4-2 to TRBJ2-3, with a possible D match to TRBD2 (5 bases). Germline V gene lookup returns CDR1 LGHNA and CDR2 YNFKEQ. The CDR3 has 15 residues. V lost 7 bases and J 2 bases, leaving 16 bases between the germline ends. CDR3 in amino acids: CASTDRLKPTDTQYF. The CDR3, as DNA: TGTGCCAGCACCGATCGACTAAAACCCACAGATACGCAGTATTTT.

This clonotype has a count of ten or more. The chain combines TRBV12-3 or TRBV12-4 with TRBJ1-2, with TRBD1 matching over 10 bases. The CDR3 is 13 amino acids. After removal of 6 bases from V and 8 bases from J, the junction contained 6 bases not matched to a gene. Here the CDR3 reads CASSPGQGRGYTF. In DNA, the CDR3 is TGTGCCAGCAGCCCGGGACAGGGGAGAGGCTACACCTTC.

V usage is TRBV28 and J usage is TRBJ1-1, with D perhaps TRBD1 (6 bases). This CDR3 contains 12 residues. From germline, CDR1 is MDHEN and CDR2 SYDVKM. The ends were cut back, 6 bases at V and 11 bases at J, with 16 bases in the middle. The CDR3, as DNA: TGTGCCAGCAGATCTGCGGGGGGCCCCGCTTTCTTT. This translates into CASRSAGGPAFF.

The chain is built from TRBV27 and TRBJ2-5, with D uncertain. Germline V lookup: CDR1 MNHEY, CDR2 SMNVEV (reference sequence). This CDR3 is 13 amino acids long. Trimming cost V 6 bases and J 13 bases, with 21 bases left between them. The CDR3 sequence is CASSPSGDNRPYF. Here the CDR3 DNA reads TGTGCCAGCAGCCCCAGTGGAGACAACAGACCGTACTTC.

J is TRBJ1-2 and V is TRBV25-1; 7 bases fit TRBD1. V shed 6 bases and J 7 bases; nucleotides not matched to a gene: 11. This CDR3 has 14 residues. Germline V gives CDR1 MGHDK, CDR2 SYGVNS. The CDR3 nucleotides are TGTGCCAGCAGCTGGGACAGACTACCACTTGGCTACACCTTC. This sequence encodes CASSWDRLPLGYTF.

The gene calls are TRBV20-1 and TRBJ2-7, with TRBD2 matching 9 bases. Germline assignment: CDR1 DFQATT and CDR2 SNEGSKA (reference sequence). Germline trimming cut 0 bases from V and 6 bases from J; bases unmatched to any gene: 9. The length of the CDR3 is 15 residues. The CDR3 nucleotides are TGCAGTGCTAGAGAGGCCGGTAGCGGGAGAGGCGAGCAGTACTTC. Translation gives CSAREAGSGRGEQYF.

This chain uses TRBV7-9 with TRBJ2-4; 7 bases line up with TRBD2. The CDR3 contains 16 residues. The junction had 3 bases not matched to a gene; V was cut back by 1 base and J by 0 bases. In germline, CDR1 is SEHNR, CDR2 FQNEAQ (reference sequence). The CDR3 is CASSLVGGIAKNIQYF. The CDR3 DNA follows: TGTGCCAGCAGCTTAGTCGGGGGGATAGCCAAAAACATTCAGTACTTC. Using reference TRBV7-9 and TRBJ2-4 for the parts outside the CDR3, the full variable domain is DTGVSQNPRHKITKRGQNVTFRCDPISEHNRLYWYRQTLGQGPEFLTYFQNEAQLEKSRLLSDRFSAERPKGSFSTLEIQRTEQGDSAMYLCASSLVGGIAKNIQYFGAGTRLSVL.

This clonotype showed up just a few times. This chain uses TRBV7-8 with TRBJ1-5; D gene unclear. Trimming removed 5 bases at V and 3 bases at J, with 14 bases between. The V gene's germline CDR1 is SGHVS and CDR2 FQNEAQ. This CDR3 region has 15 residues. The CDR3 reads CASSPLAGSNQPQHF. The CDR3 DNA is TGTGCCAGCAGCCCCCTGGCTGGTTCCAATCAGCCCCAGCATTTT.

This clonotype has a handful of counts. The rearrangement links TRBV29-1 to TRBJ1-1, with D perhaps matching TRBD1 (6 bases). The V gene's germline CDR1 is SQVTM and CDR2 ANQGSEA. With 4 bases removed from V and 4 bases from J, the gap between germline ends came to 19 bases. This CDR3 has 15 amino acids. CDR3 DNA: TGCAGCGTTGCATACAGGGTCGTCGAATCCACTGAAGCTTTCTTT. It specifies CSVAYRVVESTEAFF.

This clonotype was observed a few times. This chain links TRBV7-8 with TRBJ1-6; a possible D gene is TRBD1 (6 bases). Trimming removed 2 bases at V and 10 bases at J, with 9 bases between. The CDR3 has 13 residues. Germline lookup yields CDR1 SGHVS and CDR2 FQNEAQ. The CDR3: CASSLRTESPLHF. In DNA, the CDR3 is TGTGCCAGCAGCTTACGGACAGAATCACCCCTCCACTTT.

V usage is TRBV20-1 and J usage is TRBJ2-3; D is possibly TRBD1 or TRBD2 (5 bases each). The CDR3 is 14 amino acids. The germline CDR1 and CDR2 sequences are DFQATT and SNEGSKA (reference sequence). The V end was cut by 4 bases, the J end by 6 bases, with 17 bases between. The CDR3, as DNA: TGCAGTGCTAACCAGGGAGTAGGCCGCGATACGCAGTATTTT. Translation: CSANQGVGRDTQYF.

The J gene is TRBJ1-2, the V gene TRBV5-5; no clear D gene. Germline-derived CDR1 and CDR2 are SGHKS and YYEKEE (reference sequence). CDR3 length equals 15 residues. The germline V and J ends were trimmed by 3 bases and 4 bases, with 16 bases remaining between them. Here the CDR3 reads CASSSGPTRGYGYTF. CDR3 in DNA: TGTGCCAGCAGCTCCGGACCGACTCGGGGCTATGGCTACACCTTC.